These T cell receptor beta chains were read from a single sample in a study of CD8 T cells in Susac syndrome. From the immunoSEQ multiplex PCR reads, TCRdb called clonotypes with MiXCR, one entry per CDR3 protein. The sample includes around 300,000 distinct CDR3 sequences, about 90% of them seen just once. Sequenced sample: CD4+ T cells from PBMCs. The receptors shown here come from a human donor with multiple sclerosis. CDR3s include the opening cysteine and the closing phenylalanine or tryptophan. Fields, in order: D gene, V gene, J gene, clone size, CDR3 DNA, CDR3 protein. D genes are given only for firm matches. Only part of the rows carry a size: once, few, many, or a class if the clone is expanded.

d_gene: -
v_gene: TRBV3-1
j_gene: TRBJ2-2
abundance: -
CDR3nt: TGTGCCAGCAGCTATGAGGCGGCTGGCGGGGAGCTGTTTTTT
CDR3aa: CASSYEAAGGELFF

d_gene: -
v_gene: TRBV3-1
j_gene: TRBJ2-1
abundance: -
CDR3nt: TGTGCCAGCAGCCAACCTCGGGGCTCCGGGCAGTTCTTC
CDR3aa: CASSQPRGSGQFF

d_gene: -
v_gene: TRBV3-1
j_gene: TRBJ1-2
abundance: -
CDR3nt: TGTGCCAGCAGCCATAAATGGGCTGGCTACACCTTC
CDR3aa: CASSHKWAGYTF

d_gene: -
v_gene: TRBV7-2
j_gene: TRBJ1-1
abundance: -
CDR3nt: TGTGCCAGCAGCTTAGTTTTCGGGAACACTGAAGCTTTCTTT
CDR3aa: CASSLVFGNTEAFF

d_gene: -
v_gene: TRBV7-2
j_gene: TRBJ1-2
abundance: -
CDR3nt: TGTGCCAGCAGCTCATATAATCATGGCTACACCTTC
CDR3aa: CASSSYNHGYTF

d_gene: -
v_gene: TRBV21-1
j_gene: TRBJ1-1
abundance: -
CDR3nt: TGTGCCAGCAGCAAAATGGGTGGGGGCACTGAAGCTTTCTTT
CDR3aa: CASSKMGGGTEAFF

d_gene: -
v_gene: TRBV20-1
j_gene: TRBJ2-1
abundance: -
CDR3nt: TGCAGTGCCGGGGATAGCGGAGGCAATGAGCAGTTCTTC
CDR3aa: CSAGDSGGNEQFF

d_gene: -
v_gene: TRBV28
j_gene: TRBJ2-7
abundance: once
CDR3nt: TGTGCCAGCATCCCGGCAGGGACGGAAGCCTCCTACGAGCAGTACTTC
CDR3aa: CASIPAGTEASYEQYF

d_gene: TRBD1
v_gene: TRBV6-6
j_gene: TRBJ2-1
abundance: -
CDR3nt: TGTGCCAGCAGTATTAGACAGGGACCTTACAATGAGCAGTTCTTC
CDR3aa: CASSIRQGPYNEQFF

d_gene: TRBD2
v_gene: TRBV7-2
j_gene: TRBJ2-7
abundance: -
CDR3nt: TGTGCCAGCAGCTTAGATTCGGGACTAGCGGGAGTAGGGGAGCAGTACTTC
CDR3aa: CASSLDSGLAGVGEQYF

d_gene: TRBD2
v_gene: TRBV7-9
j_gene: TRBJ2-1
abundance: -
CDR3nt: TGTGCCAGCAGCTCCACTCGTGGCGGGAGGTCCTACAATGAGCAGTTCTTC
CDR3aa: CASSSTRGGRSYNEQFF

d_gene: -
v_gene: TRBV20-1
j_gene: TRBJ2-7
abundance: -
CDR3nt: TGCAGTGCTAGAGGGGAAGCGGCGAGCTCCTACGAGCAGTACTTC
CDR3aa: CSARGEAASSYEQYF

d_gene: TRBD1
v_gene: TRBV7-6
j_gene: TRBJ1-6
abundance: -
CDR3nt: TGTGCCAGCAGTAATGGGACAGTCCTATATTCACCCCTCCACTTT
CDR3aa: CASSNGTVLYSPLHF

d_gene: TRBD1
v_gene: TRBV5-4
j_gene: TRBJ1-2
abundance: -
CDR3nt: TGTGCCAGCAGCCTACCTATCGCCGGGGACAGGGTTGTAGATGGCTACACCTTC
CDR3aa: CASSLPIAGDRVVDGYTF

d_gene: -
v_gene: TRBV6-6
j_gene: TRBJ1-1
abundance: -
CDR3nt: TGTGCCAGCAGTTCCCCCCCAGCGAACACTGAAGCTTTCTTT
CDR3aa: CASSSPPANTEAFF

d_gene: -
v_gene: TRBV12-3/TRBV12-4
j_gene: TRBJ2-1
abundance: -
CDR3nt: TGTGCCAGCAGTCCCCCTCCGGGGGGCTATGATGAGCAGTTCTTC
CDR3aa: CASSPPPGGYDEQFF

d_gene: -
v_gene: TRBV6-1
j_gene: TRBJ1-2
abundance: -
CDR3nt: TGTGCCAGCAGTGTTGCAGGGATGAATGGCTACACCTTC
CDR3aa: CASSVAGMNGYTF

d_gene: -
v_gene: TRBV3-1
j_gene: TRBJ2-5
abundance: once
CDR3nt: TGTGCCAGCAGCCAAGAATACGCCCAAGAGACCCAGTACTTC
CDR3aa: CASSQEYAQETQYF

d_gene: -
v_gene: TRBV7-9
j_gene: TRBJ2-5
abundance: once
CDR3nt: TGTGCCAGCAGCTCTCCCCCATACCGGGGGGCGCAAGAGACCCAGTACTTC
CDR3aa: CASSSPPYRGAQETQYF

d_gene: -
v_gene: TRBV18
j_gene: TRBJ2-7
abundance: -
CDR3nt: TGTGCCAGCTCACCACCGCAGTTGAGATACGAGCAGTACTTC
CDR3aa: CASSPPQLRYEQYF

d_gene: TRBD1
v_gene: TRBV18
j_gene: TRBJ1-2
abundance: -
CDR3nt: TGTGCCAGCTCACTCCAACAGGGGGGGAAAATGTACTATGGCTACACCTTC
CDR3aa: CASSLQQGGKMYYGYTF

d_gene: TRBD1
v_gene: TRBV7-2
j_gene: TRBJ1-1
abundance: -
CDR3nt: TGTGCCAGCAGCCTCCCCAACAGGGGGCGCGGAGCTTTCTTT
CDR3aa: CASSLPNRGRGAFF

d_gene: -
v_gene: TRBV5-1
j_gene: TRBJ2-2
abundance: -
CDR3nt: TGCGCCAGCCAGGGGTCCCCGAACACCGGGGAGCTGTTTTTT
CDR3aa: CASQGSPNTGELFF

d_gene: -
v_gene: TRBV7-3
j_gene: TRBJ1-6
abundance: -
CDR3nt: TGTGCCAGCAGCCAACAGAGGAATTCACCCCTCCACTTT
CDR3aa: CASSQQRNSPLHF

d_gene: -
v_gene: TRBV5-1
j_gene: TRBJ1-6
abundance: -
CDR3nt: TGCGCCAGCAGCTTGGCCCCGGCAGACTCCTATAATTCACCCCTCCACTTT
CDR3aa: CASSLAPADSYNSPLHF

d_gene: -
v_gene: TRBV6-2/TRBV6-3
j_gene: TRBJ2-1
abundance: -
CDR3nt: TGTGCCAGCAGTTACTCTGGGTATGAGCAGTTCTTC
CDR3aa: CASSYSGYEQFF

d_gene: -
v_gene: TRBV7-9
j_gene: TRBJ2-4
abundance: -
CDR3nt: TGTGCCAGCAGCTTAGAAATTGACTGGGTAGCCAAAAACATTCAGTACTTC
CDR3aa: CASSLEIDWVAKNIQYF

d_gene: -
v_gene: TRBV6-6
j_gene: TRBJ2-2
abundance: -
CDR3nt: TGTGCCAGCAATGATTACGGGGAGCTGTTTTTT
CDR3aa: CASNDYGELFF

d_gene: TRBD1
v_gene: TRBV6-5
j_gene: TRBJ2-1
abundance: -
CDR3nt: TGTGCCAGCAGTCACACAGGGGGCAATGAGCAGTTCTTC
CDR3aa: CASSHTGGNEQFF

d_gene: -
v_gene: TRBV7-3
j_gene: TRBJ2-5
abundance: -
CDR3nt: TGTGCCAGCAGCGTTAGCGGTGCTGGGGGAGAGACCCAGTACTTC
CDR3aa: CASSVSGAGGETQYF

d_gene: -
v_gene: TRBV6-2/TRBV6-3
j_gene: TRBJ2-5
abundance: -
CDR3nt: TGTGCCAGCAGTGCGGGGGACAGTTTTTCGGGGACCCAGTACTTC
CDR3aa: CASSAGDSFSGTQYF

d_gene: -
v_gene: TRBV4-2
j_gene: TRBJ1-5
abundance: -
CDR3nt: TGTGCCAGCAGCCAGGTTTCTTCTTCCCCACAGCCCCAGCATTTT
CDR3aa: CASSQVSSSPQPQHF

d_gene: -
v_gene: TRBV7-9
j_gene: TRBJ2-6
abundance: -
CDR3nt: TGTGCCAGCAGCTCACCTGTAAGCTCTGGGGCCAACGTCCTGACTTTC
CDR3aa: CASSSPVSSGANVLTF